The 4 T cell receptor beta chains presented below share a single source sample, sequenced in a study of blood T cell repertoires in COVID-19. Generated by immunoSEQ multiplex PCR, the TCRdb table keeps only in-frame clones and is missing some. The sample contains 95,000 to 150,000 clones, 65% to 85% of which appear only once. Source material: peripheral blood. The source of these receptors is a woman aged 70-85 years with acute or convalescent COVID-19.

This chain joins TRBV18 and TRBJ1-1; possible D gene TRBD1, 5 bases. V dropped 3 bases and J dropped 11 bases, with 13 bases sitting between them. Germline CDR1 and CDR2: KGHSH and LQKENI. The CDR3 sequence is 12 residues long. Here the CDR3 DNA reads TGTGCCAGCTCACCTTACAGGAGTGAGGCTTTCTTT. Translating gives CASSPYRSEAFF.

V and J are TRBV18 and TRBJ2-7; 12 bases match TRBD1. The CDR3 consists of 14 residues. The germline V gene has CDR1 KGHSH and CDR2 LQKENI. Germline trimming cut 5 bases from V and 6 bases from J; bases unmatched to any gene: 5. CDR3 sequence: CASSSRDRGREQYF. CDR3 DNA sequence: TGTGCCAGCTCATCCCGGGACAGGGGGCGCGAGCAGTACTTC.

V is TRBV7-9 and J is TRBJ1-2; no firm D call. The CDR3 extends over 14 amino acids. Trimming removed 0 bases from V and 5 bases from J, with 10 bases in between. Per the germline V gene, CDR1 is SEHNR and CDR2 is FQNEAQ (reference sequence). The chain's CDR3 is CASSLAGSVYGYTF. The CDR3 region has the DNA TGTGCCAGCAGCTTAGCCGGGTCGGTGTATGGCTACACCTTC.

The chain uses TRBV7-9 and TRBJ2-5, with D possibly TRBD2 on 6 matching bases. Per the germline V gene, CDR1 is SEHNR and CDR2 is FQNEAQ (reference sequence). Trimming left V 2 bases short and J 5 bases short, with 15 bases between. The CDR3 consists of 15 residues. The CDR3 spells CASSLSLDGGETQYF. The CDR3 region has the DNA TGTGCCAGCAGCTTAAGTCTCGACGGAGGGGAGACCCAGTACTTC.